This entry is about one T cell receptor (beta chain). Its antigen is unknown. V was pared by 4 bases and J by 1 base, with 11 bases between. The length of the CDR3 is 14 residues. CDR1 is SEHNR, CDR2 FQNEAQ, per germline (reference sequence). This sample was taken from a study of cytomegalovirus exposure and HLA in healthy donors. Primers: 60 Vbeta forward and 13 Jbeta reverse. The table came from immunoSEQ multiplex PCR; TCRdb's copy has only in-frame clones and leaves some out. This table lists tens of thousands of clones. Study conclusions and caveats: 16,951 TCR beta sequences were associated with HLA alleles at 0.05 false discovery rate in a later analysis. Several V segments, TRBV6-2 and TRBV6-3 among them, could not be told apart and were dropped.

Sequenced material: PBMCs. This TCR derives from a female donor in good health and CMV-seronegative. The chain couples TRBV7-9 to TRBJ2-7, with D perhaps TRBD2 (6 bases). The CDR3 nucleotides are TGTGCCAGCAGCTCCCGGGACTTGTCCTACGAGCAGTACTTC. Translation gives CASSSRDLSYEQYF.